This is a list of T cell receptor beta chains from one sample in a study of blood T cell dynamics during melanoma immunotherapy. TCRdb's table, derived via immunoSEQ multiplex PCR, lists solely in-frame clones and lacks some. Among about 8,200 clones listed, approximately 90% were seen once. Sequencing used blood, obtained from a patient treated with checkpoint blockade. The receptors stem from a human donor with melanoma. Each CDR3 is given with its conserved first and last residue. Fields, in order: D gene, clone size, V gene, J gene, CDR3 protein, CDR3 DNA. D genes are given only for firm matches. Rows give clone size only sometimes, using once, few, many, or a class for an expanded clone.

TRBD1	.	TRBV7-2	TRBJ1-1	CASSIRQGYTEAFF	TGTGCCAGCAGCATCAGACAGGGATACACTGAAGCTTTCTTT
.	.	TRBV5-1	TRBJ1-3	CASSLGSNSGNTIYF	TGCGCCAGCAGCTTGGGGAGCAACTCTGGAAACACCATATATTTT
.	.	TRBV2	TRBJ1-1	CASRTGGPLNTEAFF	TGTGCCAGCAGGACAGGCGGACCTCTGAACACTGAAGCTTTCTTT
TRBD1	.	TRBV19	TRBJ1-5	CASSMTGDNQPQHF	TGTGCCAGTAGTATGACAGGGGACAATCAGCCCCAGCATTTT
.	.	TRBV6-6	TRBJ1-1	CASSYQGLNTEAFF	TGTGCCAGCAGTTATCAGGGGCTGAACACTGAAGCTTTCTTT
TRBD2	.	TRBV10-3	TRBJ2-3	CAISEGGGPQRRDTQYF	TGTGCCATCAGTGAGGGGGGGGGTCCCCAGAGACGAGATACGCAGTATTTT
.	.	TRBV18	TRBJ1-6	CASSHGEYNSPLHF	TGTGCCAGCTCACATGGAGAATATAATTCACCCCTCCACTTT
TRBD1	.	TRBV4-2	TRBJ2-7	CASSQQTGAAYEQYF	TGTGCCAGCAGCCAACAGACAGGGGCAGCTTACGAGCAGTACTTC
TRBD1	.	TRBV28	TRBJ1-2	CALGQLYGYTF	TGTGCCCTGGGACAGCTCTATGGCTACACCTTC
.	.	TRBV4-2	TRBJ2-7	CASSHPGYEQYF	TGTGCCAGCAGCCACCCCGGCTACGAGCAGTACTTC
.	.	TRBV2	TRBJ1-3	CASSELQFGNTIYF	TGTGCCAGCAGTGAACTACAGTTTGGAAACACCATATATTTT
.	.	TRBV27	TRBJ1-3	CASKGRGNTIYF	TGTGCCAGCAAAGGTAGAGGAAACACCATATATTTT
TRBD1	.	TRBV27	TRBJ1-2	CASRTGTGTYGYTF	TGTGCCAGCAGAACCGGGACAGGGACCTATGGCTACACCTTC
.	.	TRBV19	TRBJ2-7	CASSWGGGYEQYF	TGTGCCAGTAGTTGGGGCGGTGGGTACGAGCAGTACTTC
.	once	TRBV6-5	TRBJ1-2	CASSTPQGRGYTF	TGTGCCAGCAGTACCCCCCAAGGTAGAGGCTACACCTTC
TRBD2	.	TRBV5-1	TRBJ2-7	CASSLAGGDYEQYF	TGCGCCAGCAGCTTGGCCGGGGGGGACTACGAGCAGTACTTC
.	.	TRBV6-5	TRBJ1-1	CASSYSSSPGAEAFF	TGTGCCAGCAGTTACTCGTCTAGCCCTGGCGCTGAAGCTTTCTTT
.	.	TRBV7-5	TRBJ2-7	CVRSEPAGGSSYEQYF	TGTGTCAGAAGCGAACCCGCAGGGGGCAGCTCCTACGAGCAGTACTTC
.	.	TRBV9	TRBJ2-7	CASSPQDSPYEQYF	TGTGCCAGCAGCCCCCAGGACTCCCCCTACGAGCAGTACTTC
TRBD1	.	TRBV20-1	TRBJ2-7	CSARRQGEQYF	TGCAGTGCTAGAAGACAGGGCGAGCAGTACTTC
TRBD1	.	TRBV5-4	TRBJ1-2	CASSPQGQGYGYTF	TGTGCCAGCAGCCCGCAGGGACAGGGGTATGGCTACACCTTC
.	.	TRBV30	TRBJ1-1	CAWRERTYTEAFF	TGTGCCTGGCGTGAGAGGACCTACACTGAAGCTTTCTTT
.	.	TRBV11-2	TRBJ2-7	CASSGGTGVEQYF	TGTGCCAGCAGCGGCGGGACCGGAGTCGAGCAGTACTTC
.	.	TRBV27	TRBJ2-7	CASSGHGSYEQYF	TGTGCCAGCAGCGGGCACGGTTCCTACGAGCAGTACTTC
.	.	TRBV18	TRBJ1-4	CASSPGWGNEKLFF	TGTGCCAGCTCACCAGGGTGGGGAAATGAAAAACTGTTTTTT
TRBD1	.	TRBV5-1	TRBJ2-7	CASSSGQGIWDEQYF	TGCGCCAGCAGCTCGGGACAGGGAATTTGGGACGAGCAGTACTTC
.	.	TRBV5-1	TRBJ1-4	CASSPAGHEKLFF	TGCGCCAGCAGTCCCGCGGGGCATGAAAAACTGTTTTTT
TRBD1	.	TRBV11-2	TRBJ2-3	CASSLGGAGGRGDTQYF	TGTGCCAGCAGCTTAGGGGGGGCAGGGGGCCGAGGGGATACGCAGTATTTT
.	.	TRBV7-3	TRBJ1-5	CASSPTGYDGNQPQHF	TGTGCCAGCAGCCCTACAGGGTACGATGGCAATCAGCCCCAGCATTTT
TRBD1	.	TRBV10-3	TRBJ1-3	CAISESRTGAENTIYF	TGTGCCATCAGTGAGTCGAGAACAGGGGCAGAAAACACCATATATTTT
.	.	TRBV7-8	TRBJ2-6	CASSLTFSGANVLTF	TGTGCCAGCAGCTTAACCTTCTCTGGGGCCAACGTCCTGACTTTC
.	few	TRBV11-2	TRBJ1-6	CASSFGAASPLHF	TGTGCCAGCAGCTTTGGGGCGGCTTCACCCCTCCACTTT
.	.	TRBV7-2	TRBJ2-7	CASRPSNRGGEQYF	TGTGCCAGCAGACCCTCCAACCGAGGGGGCGAGCAGTACTTC